This T cell receptor beta chain was obtained from a study of CD8 T cells in ankylosing spondylitis. CDR1 SGHRS and CDR2 YFSETQ come from the germline V gene. V lost 4 bases, J lost 5 bases, and 16 bases lay in between. This CDR3 has 15 amino acids. For TCR beta, libraries came from quantitative 5'-RACE with molecular barcodes. TCRdb re-derived calls from the 5' RACE reads in MiXCR, one entry per CDR3 protein. The data show 250,000 to 400,000 distinct CDR3 sequences, 11% seen once. This clonotype was seen at least ten times. Its antigen is undetermined. Study findings and constraints: It was reported that disease-linked clones were significantly enriched in matched ankylosing spondylitis synovial fluid.

This clonotype was sampled from a female donor with ankylosing spondylitis or in good health (not recorded which). Sequences were obtained from blood, either unsorted or a sorted T cell fraction (not recorded which). The chain is built from TRBV5-1 and TRBJ2-1; perhaps D is TRBD1 or TRBD2 (5 bases each). The CDR3 protein is CASSITGTRNNEQFF. In nucleotides, the CDR3 is TGCGCCAGCAGCATCACCGGGACCCGGAACAATGAGCAGTTCTTC. The whole variable domain, filled in from reference TRBV5-1 and TRBJ2-1, reads KAGVTQTPRYLIKTRGQQVTLSCSPISGHRSVSWYQQTPGQGLQFLFEYFSETQRNKGNFPGRFSGRQFSNSRSEMNVSTLELGDSALYLCASSITGTRNNEQFFGPGTRLTVL.